Listed below are T cell receptor beta chains from one sample, sequenced in a study of cytomegalovirus exposure and HLA in healthy donors. This table comes from immunoSEQ multiplex PCR, and its TCRdb copy is limited to in-frame clones, with some not included. The sample lists some 130,000 clones; 70% to 85% were seen once. Sequencing was done on a sample of PBMCs. Source of these receptors: a man aged 50 to 59 in good health and CMV-seronegative. Each CDR3 is given with its conserved first and last residue. A D gene is named only where the DNA matches it firmly. Clone size, where shown, is once, few, many, or a class for clones that have expanded.

cdr3_nt cdr3_aa v_call d_call j_call clone_size
TGCAGCGTTGGGGGACAGAGGGAGCAGCCCCAGCATTTT CSVGGQREQPQHF TRBV29-1 TRBD1 TRBJ1-5 NA
TGTGCCAGCAGTACTCTCCGGGACAGGCGCTACTACGAGCAGTACTTC CASSTLRDRRYYEQYF TRBV2 TRBD1 TRBJ2-7 NA
TGTGCCAGCAGTGATCTTATGGAGGCCTATGGCTACACCTTC CASSDLMEAYGYTF TRBV6-1 NA TRBJ1-2 few
TGCGCCAGCAGCCCCGGATGGGGGCAGTACAATGAGCAGTTCTTC CASSPGWGQYNEQFF TRBV5-1 NA TRBJ2-1 few
TGTGCCAGCAGCTTTCCCTACAGGGAGGGGGGCACTGAAGCTTTCTTT CASSFPYREGGTEAFF TRBV7-9 NA TRBJ1-1 NA
TGCGCCAGCAGCTTGACGGGGGTCTTAGGGGAAAAACTGTTTTTT CASSLTGVLGEKLFF TRBV5-1 NA TRBJ1-4 once
TGTGCCAGCAGTGAAGAGCACCATAGCAATCAGCCCCAGCATTTT CASSEEHHSNQPQHF TRBV6-1 NA TRBJ1-5 NA
TGTGCCACCAGCAGAGATTGGACAGAGGACTACACCTTC CATSRDWTEDYTF TRBV15 NA TRBJ1-2 NA
TGCGCCAGCAGGGGACTAGCGGGGGGCGCCTACAATGAGCAGTTCTTC CASRGLAGGAYNEQFF TRBV4-3 TRBD2 TRBJ2-1 NA
TGTGCCAGCAGTCCCGCTCAACAGGAATCCTATGGCTACACCTTC CASSPAQQESYGYTF TRBV6-6 NA TRBJ1-2 NA
TGTGCCAGCAGCTTGGGGGACAGGGGTAAACCCCTCCACTTT CASSLGDRGKPLHF TRBV5-6 TRBD1 TRBJ1-6 few
TGCGCCAGCAGTCAACAGGGGGGCCGCTACGAGCAGTACTTC CASSQQGGRYEQYF TRBV23-1 NA TRBJ2-7 NA
TGTGCCAGCAGCTTAAGGGACAGGGGGTACAATGAGCAGTTCTTC CASSLRDRGYNEQFF TRBV5-5 TRBD1 TRBJ2-1 NA
TGCGCCAGCAGCCAAGCGGAGGGGGGGAGCTATGGCTACACCTTC CASSQAEGGSYGYTF TRBV4-1 NA TRBJ1-2 NA
TGCGCCAGCAGGCTAACTAGCGGGGGGGCCCCCGGGGAGCTGTTTTTT CASRLTSGGAPGELFF TRBV5-1 TRBD2 TRBJ2-2 few
TGTGCCAGCAGCCAGGATTTTAGCGGGGGCTACACAGATACGCAGTATTTT CASSQDFSGGYTDTQYF TRBV4-2 TRBD2 TRBJ2-3 NA
TGTGCCAGCAGCGTAGGCGGGAGAAGCACAGATACGCAGTATTTT CASSVGGRSTDTQYF TRBV9 TRBD2 TRBJ2-3 NA
TGCGCCAGCGGACTCGGGGGTAGCGGGGGGGCCTACGAGCAGTACTTC CASGLGGSGGAYEQYF TRBV5-1 TRBD2 TRBJ2-7 NA
TGTGCCAGTAGTGTGACAGGGAACACAGATACGCAGTATTTT CASSVTGNTDTQYF TRBV19 TRBD1 TRBJ2-3 NA
TGTGCCAGTAGTATTAGTACGTACTATGGCTACACCTTC CASSISTYYGYTF TRBV19 NA TRBJ1-2 NA
TGTGCCAGCAGCTTAACGCCACAGGGGGCGCGAGATGAAAAACTGTTTTTT CASSLTPQGARDEKLFF TRBV7-9 TRBD1 TRBJ1-4 NA
TGTGCCAGCAGCTTAGGAGGGGAGGGAGGCTACACCTTC CASSLGGEGGYTF TRBV11-2 NA TRBJ1-2 few
TGTGCCAGCAGCTCCTCAGTGAACACTGAAGCTTTCTTT CASSSSVNTEAFF TRBV7-3 NA TRBJ1-1 NA
TGCGCCAGCAGCCAATCCACTCCCAGGGCTGAAAAACTGTTTTTT CASSQSTPRAEKLFF TRBV5-1 NA TRBJ1-4 NA
TGTGCCAGCAGGGGACAGACTCCTTCCTACGAGCAGTACTTC CASRGQTPSYEQYF TRBV2 TRBD1 TRBJ2-7 NA
TGTGCCAGCAGCTTGATGGGCGGGACAGGGTCAAGCACAGATACGCAGTATTTT CASSLMGGTGSSTDTQYF TRBV5-4 TRBD1 TRBJ2-3 NA
TGTGCCAGCAGCGTAGGGTATTCGGGACGGGGGGAAGAGACCCAGTACTTC CASSVGYSGRGEETQYF TRBV9 TRBD2 TRBJ2-5 NA
TGTGCCAGCAGACCGCCTGACAGGGTCTATGGCTACACCTTC CASRPPDRVYGYTF TRBV5-6 TRBD1 TRBJ1-2 NA
TGTGCCAGCAGCGCGACTAGCGGGGTCGAGACCCAGTACTTC CASSATSGVETQYF TRBV9 TRBD2 TRBJ2-5 NA
TGTGCCAGTAGTATGTGGGGGACTAGCACAGATACGCAGTATTTT CASSMWGTSTDTQYF TRBV19 NA TRBJ2-3 few
TGTGCCTGGAGTGATAGACAGGGGCACCAGGGAAAACTGTTTTTT CAWSDRQGHQGKLFF TRBV30 TRBD1 TRBJ1-4 NA
TGTGCCAACCGACTAGCGGGGGGGCTGGGCACAGATACGCAGTATTTT CANRLAGGLGTDTQYF TRBV2 TRBD2 TRBJ2-3 NA
TGCGCCAGCAGCATACAGGGGGGTTCCTACAATGAGCAGTTCTTC CASSIQGGSYNEQFF TRBV5-1 TRBD1 TRBJ2-1 once
TGTGCCAGCAGTTCCCCGGGGTCGGGATCTGAGCAGTTCTTC CASSSPGSGSEQFF TRBV6-5 NA TRBJ2-1 NA
TGTGCCAGCAGCCCCGTTAACGGGGGTGGGTCCTACGAGCAGTACTTC CASSPVNGGGSYEQYF TRBV5-4 NA TRBJ2-7 NA
TGTGCCTGGAGTGTCAGGGGGCAAATTCAGACGGGTCAGCCCCAGCATTTT CAWSVRGQIQTGQPQHF TRBV30 TRBD1 TRBJ1-5 NA
TGTGCCAGCAGCTTAGCGCACGGTTCTGGAAACACCATATATTTT CASSLAHGSGNTIYF TRBV7-6 NA TRBJ1-3 NA
TGTGCCAGCAGCACCCATCCGGGCACTGAAGCTTTCTTT CASSTHPGTEAFF TRBV7-3 NA TRBJ1-1 NA
TGTGCCAGCAGCCGCGGGACAGGGTTGTACGAGCAGTACTTC CASSRGTGLYEQYF TRBV6-5 TRBD1 TRBJ2-7 NA
TGTGCCAGCAGCACGAATCGACAGTTTGTCAAACTGTTTTTT CASSTNRQFVKLFF TRBV6-1 NA TRBJ1-4 NA
TGTGCCTGGACTACAGACTACGAGCAGTACTTC CAWTTDYEQYF TRBV30 NA TRBJ2-7 NA
TGCGCCAGCAGCCAAGAACCGCCGGGACAGGGAGAGACCCAGTACTTC CASSQEPPGQGETQYF TRBV4-3 TRBD1 TRBJ2-5 NA
TGCGCCAGCAGTGAGGCCGAGCGGGGGGCGACCCAGTACTTC CASSEAERGATQYF TRBV10-2 TRBD2 TRBJ2-5 few
TGTGCCAGCATGGACAACTACGAGCAGTACTTC CASMDNYEQYF TRBV18 NA TRBJ2-7 NA
TGTGCCAGCAGGATGGGGAGGGATTCACCCCTCCACTTT CASRMGRDSPLHF TRBV7-9 NA TRBJ1-6 NA
TGTGCCAGCAGCTTTAAGAGGAATAATTCACCCCTCCACTTT CASSFKRNNSPLHF TRBV11-2 NA TRBJ1-6 NA
TGTGCCAGCAGCTTAGACAGGGTTGTCGCTGGAAACACCATATATTTT CASSLDRVVAGNTIYF TRBV7-2 NA TRBJ1-3 NA
TGTGCCAGCAGCTTAATTCCGGGACAGGGCACAGATACGCAGTATTTT CASSLIPGQGTDTQYF TRBV7-2 TRBD1 TRBJ2-3 NA
TGTGCCAGCAGCTTGGGGCAGATGAACACTGAAGCTTTCTTT CASSLGQMNTEAFF TRBV7-9 NA TRBJ1-1 NA
TGTGCCAGCAGTAGGGGCAGAGTTGAAGCTTTCTTT CASSRGRVEAFF TRBV2 NA TRBJ1-1 NA
TGTGCCAGCAGTTACGTCCGGACAGGAGCCTATGGCTACACCTTC CASSYVRTGAYGYTF TRBV6-6 TRBD1 TRBJ1-2 NA
TGTGCCAGCAGCGACGGACTAGCCGGGGGGCTAGAAGAGACCCAGTACTTC CASSDGLAGGLEETQYF TRBV9 TRBD2 TRBJ2-5 NA
TGCGCCAGCAGTGACCCAGGGGGCACCGGGGAGCTGTTTTTT CASSDPGGTGELFF TRBV10-1 TRBD1 TRBJ2-2 NA
TGCGCCAGCAGCCAACTTACCGGGACAGACTCTGGGGCCAACGTCCTGACTTTC CASSQLTGTDSGANVLTF TRBV4-3 TRBD1 TRBJ2-6 once
TGTGCCAGCAGCACACAAGTGGGACTTCTCGAGAATGAGCAGTTCTTC CASSTQVGLLENEQFF TRBV5-4 NA TRBJ2-1 once
TGTGCCAGCAGAGGACAGGGGGCATGGGAGACCCAGTACTTC CASRGQGAWETQYF TRBV2 TRBD1 TRBJ2-5 NA
TGTGCCAGCAGCTCCGGCGGTTATAGCAATCAGCCCCAGCATTTT CASSSGGYSNQPQHF TRBV7-8 NA TRBJ1-5 once
TGTGCCAGCAGACCCCGGGGGAGGAGCTCCTACGAGCAGTACTTC CASRPRGRSSYEQYF TRBV2 NA TRBJ2-7 NA
TGTGCCAGCAGCTTAAGGGAGGGCAGGCAAGAGACCCAGTACTTC CASSLREGRQETQYF TRBV7-3 TRBD2 TRBJ2-5 NA